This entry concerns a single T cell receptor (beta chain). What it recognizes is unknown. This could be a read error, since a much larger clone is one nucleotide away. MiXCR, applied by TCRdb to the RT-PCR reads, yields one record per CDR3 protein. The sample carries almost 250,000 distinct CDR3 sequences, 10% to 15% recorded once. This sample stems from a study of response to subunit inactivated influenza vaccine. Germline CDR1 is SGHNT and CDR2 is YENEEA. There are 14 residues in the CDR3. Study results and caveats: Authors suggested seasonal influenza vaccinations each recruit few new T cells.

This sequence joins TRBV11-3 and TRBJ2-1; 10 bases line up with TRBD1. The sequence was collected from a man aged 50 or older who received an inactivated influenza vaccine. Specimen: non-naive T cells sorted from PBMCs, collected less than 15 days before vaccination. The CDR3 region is CTSSGQGAYNEQFF. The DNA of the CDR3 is TGTACCAGCAGCGGACAGGGGGCCTACAATGAGCAGTTCTTC.